These T cell receptor beta chains were read from a single sample in a study of Graves' ophthalmopathy and Graves' hyperthyroidism. TCRdb fed the multiplex PCR reads into MiXCR, producing one record per CDR3 protein. The repertoire holds approximately 1.2 million distinct CDR3 sequences, with less than 45% as singletons. Sequenced: peripheral blood or thyroid tissue (not recorded which). The origin of the receptors is an adult man with Graves' hyperthyroidism. The conserved cysteine and the conserved F or W are not part of the CDR3 here. The order of the fields is CDR3 protein, clone size, V gene, D gene. D genes are given only for firm matches. Clone size, where shown, is once, few, many, or a class for clones that have expanded.

ASSTRGGRNYGYT,many,TRBV7-2,.
SAKGTVVNQPQH,few,TRBV20-1,TRBD1
ASSLAGGANTGELF,few,TRBV7-2,TRBD1
ASSPALAGAIETQY,.,TRBV7-2,TRBD2
AIQGGYLAGGNTIY,.,TRBV10-3,TRBD1
ASSEGEGYT,few,TRBV6-1,.
ARRGRPGETQY,.,TRBV5-4,.
SARTPNEAF,many,TRBV20-1,.
ASSLWQGDYGYT,.,TRBV25-1,TRBD1
ASTPGQDTDTQY,.,TRBV13,TRBD1
ASRHPRGVKTQY,.,TRBV10-3,.
AISSLTGVTISGANVLT,.,TRBV10-3,TRBD1
ASSRHNQPQH,.,TRBV9,.
ASSLERVLNTGELF,few,TRBV5-1,.
ASTLPWKSSYNSPLH,many,TRBV5-5,.
AISMTSGGGQETQY,.,TRBV10-3,TRBD2
ASRKDRAASPLH,.,TRBV6-5,TRBD1
ASLRTGYEQY,many,TRBV7-9,.
ASPPGQGNEKLF,.,TRBV2,TRBD1
ATSRDILGLGETQY,many,TRBV15,.
ASSPATGRNTEAF,many,TRBV7-2,TRBD1
SATLLRPHEQY,few,TRBV20-1,.
ASSLGGVSTEAF,.,TRBV7-6,.
ASSFWSGANSPLH,many,TRBV7-9,.
ASSEGTLGELF,.,TRBV2,.
ASSLARGLQPQH,.,TRBV5-5,TRBD1
ASTGSLGEGYGYT,.,TRBV5-1,.
ASTGQLYGYT,.,TRBV2,.